Below, 21 T cell receptor beta chains from the same sample are listed, as sequenced in a study of regulatory T cells in long-lasting Graves disease. According to the study, TCR beta libraries were built with iRepertoire HTBI primers and CDR3-region Arm-PCR. TCRdb recomputed calls from the multiplex PCR reads with MiXCR, one row per CDR3 protein. The sample shows around 450,000 distinct CDR3 sequences, 20% to 25% of them seen only once. The time point was: persistent/refractory GD, antithyroid drugs over 5 years with positive TRAb. The authors made the TCR library using RNA they extracted from PBMCs. The specimen comprised peripheral blood mononuclear cells (PBMCs), sampled when the disease was refractory, from a patient treated with antithyroid drugs. These receptors were collected from a female donor with Graves disease.

This clonotype was found a few times. J is TRBJ2-1 and V is TRBV5-1; 8 bases fit TRBD1. This CDR3 contains 16 residues. The germline gives CDR1 SGHRS, CDR2 YFSETQ. After removal of 4 bases from V and 2 bases from J, the junction contained 8 bases not matched to a gene. The CDR3 region has the DNA TGCGCCAGCAGCCCACAGACAGGGGATGCCTACAATGAGCAGTTCTTC. It codes for CASSPQTGDAYNEQFF.

This clonotype was counted many times. V is TRBV28 and J is TRBJ2-2; D is ambiguous. V was pared by 3 bases and J by 1 base, with 6 bases between. Germline V CDR1 and CDR2: MDHEN, SYDVKM. This CDR3 contains 14 residues. In nucleotides, the CDR3 is TGTGCCAGCAGTTTTGTTAGGAACACCGGGGAGCTGTTTTTT. Protein product: CASSFVRNTGELFF.

A word on this clonotype: Just one base apart from a much larger clone, this may be a read error. The CDR3, as DNA: TGTGCCAGCAGTGAGACTTATAGCGGGAGTTCGTACCAAGAGACCCAGTACTTC. Translation: CASSETYSGSSYQETQYF. The V call is TRBV2, the J call TRBJ2-5; 9 bases map to TRBD2. The germline gives CDR1 SNHLY, CDR2 FYNNEI. This CDR3 is 18 amino acids long. Germline trimming cut 3 bases from V and 0 bases from J; bases unmatched to any gene: 11.

At least ten counts were recorded for this clonotype. The chain couples TRBV12-3 or TRBV12-4 to TRBJ1-3, with D perhaps matching TRBD1 (5 bases). Trimming pared 6 bases from V and 4 bases from J, leaving 16 bases between. The CDR3 has 15 residues. DNA for the CDR3: TGTGCCAGCAGCGATCCCACGGACAAAGGAAACACCATATATTTT. Translating it yields CASSDPTDKGNTIYF.

The CDR3 is CASNIRTDPGETQYF. The CDR3 DNA reads TGTGCCAGCAATATAAGGACAGACCCAGGGGAGACCCAGTACTTC. The V call is TRBV2, the J call TRBJ2-5; D is perhaps TRBD1 (6 bases). Germline-derived CDR1 and CDR2 are SNHLY and FYNNEI. With 7 bases removed from V and 5 bases from J, the gap between germline ends came to 20 bases. This CDR3 is 15 amino acids long.

CDR3 nucleotide sequence: TGTGCCAGCAGTTCCTTAGCGGGAGATGGCACCGGGGAGCTGTTTTTT. Amino acid sequence: CASSSLAGDGTGELFF. The chain recombines TRBV27 with TRBJ2-2; 9 nucleotides align to TRBD2. Trimming at V came to 4 bases and at J to 4 bases, leaving 7 bases not matched to a gene. This CDR3 is built from 16 residues. Per germline, CDR1 MNHEY and CDR2 SMNVEV (reference sequence).

The genes are TRBV28 and TRBJ1-5; TRBD1 agrees at 11 bases. The CDR3 loop spans 17 amino acids. CDR1 is MDHEN and CDR2 is SYDVKM in the germline V gene. V dropped 5 bases and J dropped 6; count of bases not matched to a gene: 12. The CDR3 bases are TGTGCCAGCAGTCCACCAGGACAGGGGGCTTTTATTCAGCCCCAGCATTTT. Encoded protein: CASSPPGQGAFIQPQHF.

J is TRBJ1-6 and V is TRBV7-2, with a possible D match to TRBD1 (6 bases). Germline assignment: CDR1 SGHTA and CDR2 FQGNSA. V lost 4 bases to trimming and J lost 9 bases, with 16 bases between them. The CDR3 is made up of 15 amino acids. This CDR3 reads CASSSPRTGLSPLHF. Written as DNA, the CDR3 is TGTGCCAGCAGCTCCCCGCGTACAGGGCTTTCACCCCTCCACTTT.

In the case of this clonotype: It differs at one base from a far larger clone, so likely a read error. This sequence joins TRBV11-2 and TRBJ2-4, with 10 bases aligning to TRBD1. Germline V CDR1 and CDR2: SGHAT, FQNNGV. The trim removed 6 bases at V and 15 bases at J, leaving 17 bases unmatched. The CDR3 totals 15 residues. CDR3: CASRQTGGEGETRYF. The CDR3 DNA reads TGTGCCAGCAGGCAGACAGGGGGCGAGGGAGAGACCCGGTACTTC.

As for this clonotype: The junction shows a germline mismatch at one end, possibly a read error. The rearrangement uses TRBV7-9 and TRBJ2-2, with 11 bases matching TRBD2. The V gene's germline CDR1 is SEHNR and CDR2 FQNEAQ (reference sequence). This CDR3 contains 16 residues. CDR3 amino acids: CASSARGTSGGGGLFF. CDR3 in DNA: TGTGCCAGCAGCGCCCGGGGCACTAGCGGGGGCGGGGGGCTGTTTTTT.

This clonotype was seen at least ten times. The chain couples TRBV27 to TRBJ1-4; tentative D call: TRBD1 (6 bases). The germline gives CDR1 MNHEY, CDR2 SMNVEV (reference sequence). Trimming took off 6 bases at V and 3 bases at J, with 17 bases between the two ends. The CDR3 runs 16 residues. The CDR3 region is CASRIAGHLPNEKLFF. DNA for the CDR3: TGTGCCAGCAGAATCGCGGGACACCTCCCTAATGAAAAACTGTTTTTT.

In its sample, this clonotype was seen many times. This rearrangement joins TRBV7-9 to TRBJ1-2; TRBD1 agrees at 8 bases. This CDR3 is built from 17 residues. J gave up 4 bases and V 5 bases, and 15 bases lay outside the gene matches. Looked up from germline, CDR1 is SEHNR and CDR2 is FQNEAQ (reference sequence). The CDR3 spells CASSPGGRRNRTYGYTF. CDR3 in DNA: TGTGCCAGCAGCCCAGGGGGCCGAAGGAACCGGACCTATGGCTACACCTTC.

This clonotype was recorded at least ten times. Compared with germline, one end of the junction differs, possibly owing to a read error. The chain has TRBV2 and TRBJ1-2; D gene ambiguous. This CDR3 has 14 residues. Germline V CDR1 and CDR2: SNHLY, FYNNEI. CDR3 loop: CASREDGANYGYTF. Written as DNA, the CDR3 is TGTGCCAGCAGAGAAGACGGCGCTAACTATGGCTACACCTTC. The full variable domain, its missing parts supplied by reference TRBV2 and TRBJ1-2, is EPEVTQTPSHQVTQMGQEVILRCVPISNHLYFYWYRQILGQKVEFLVSFYNNEISEKSEIFDDQFSVERPDGSNFTLKIRSTKLEDSAMYFCASREDGANYGYTFGSGTRLTVV.

V and J are TRBV6-2 or TRBV6-3 and TRBJ2-6; D gene unclear. CDR1 and CDR2 (germline): MNHEY, SVGEGT. Trimming took 1 base from V and 0 from J, leaving 4 bases between them. The CDR3 extends over 15 amino acids. DNA of the CDR3: TGTGCCAGCAGTTACTGGAACTCTGGGGCCAACGTCCTGACTTTC. This codes for CASSYWNSGANVLTF.

This clonotype was recorded many times. The V gene is TRBV12-3 or TRBV12-4, the J gene TRBJ2-7; TRBD2 aligns across 13 bases. This CDR3 contains 17 residues. Germline trimming cut 5 bases from V and 3 bases from J; bases unmatched to any gene: 10. The CDR3 here is CASSRSIRTSGGYEQYF. The CDR3 DNA follows: TGTGCCAGCAGTCGCTCAATTAGGACTAGCGGGGGCTACGAGCAGTACTTC.

V gene TRBV4-1 combines with J gene TRBJ1-2; TRBD1 might be the D (6 bases). Per the germline V gene, CDR1 is MGHRA and CDR2 is YSYEKL. The CDR3 covers 15 residues. Trimming left V 0 bases short and J 6 bases short, with 14 bases between. The CDR3 nucleotides are TGCGCCAGCAGCCAAGACAGGGGTTATAGAAATGGCTACACCTTC. Translating gives CASSQDRGYRNGYTF.

In its sample, this clonotype was seen many times. The chain combines TRBV29-1 with TRBJ1-5; TRBD1 might be the D (5 bases). CDR3 length: 14 amino acids. The germline V gene has CDR1 SQVTM and CDR2 ANQGSEA. Trimming removed 4 bases from V and 0 bases from J, with 10 bases in between. CDR3 protein: CSVVVGGSNQPQHF. CDR3 nucleotides: TGCAGCGTTGTAGTTGGGGGTAGCAATCAGCCCCAGCATTTT.

This clonotype has at least ten counts. V gene TRBV6-1 combines with J gene TRBJ2-7; D is perhaps TRBD1 (6 bases). From germline, CDR1 is MNHNS and CDR2 SASEGT. The CDR3 sequence is 13 residues long. V was trimmed by 6 bases and J by 6 bases, leaving 15 bases between them. Here the CDR3 reads CASSSSGEAEQYF. The CDR3, as DNA: TGTGCCAGCAGCTCCTCAGGGGAAGCCGAGCAGTACTTC.

The chain employs TRBV5-5 and TRBJ1-2; 8 bases are shared with TRBD1. CDR1 SGHKS and CDR2 YYEKEE come from the germline V gene (reference sequence). With V trimmed by 0 bases and J by 7 bases, 8 bases remained unmatched. This CDR3 is built from 15 residues. The CDR3 loop reads CASSLGVAGGAGYTF. Written as DNA, the CDR3 is TGTGCCAGCAGCTTGGGCGTGGCAGGGGGCGCTGGCTACACCTTC.

This clonotype has a count of ten or more. The chain has TRBV19 and TRBJ2-5, with a weak D call TRBD1 (6 bases). The CDR3 is 13 residues long. V was shortened by 7 bases and J by 2 bases, with 11 bases between the two germline ends. Germline CDR1 and CDR2: LNHDA and SQIVND (reference sequence). The CDR3 protein is CASNGQGQETQYF. The CDR3 DNA is TGTGCCAGTAATGGGCAGGGGCAAGAGACCCAGTACTTC.

This clonotype was seen only a few times. The chain recombines TRBV2 with TRBJ2-7; D not resolved. V was clipped by 4 bases and J by 5 bases, with 15 bases between them. The CDR3 loop spans 14 amino acids. The germline gives CDR1 SNHLY, CDR2 FYNNEI. The CDR3 loop reads CASSGWGEGNEQYF. For the CDR3, the DNA is TGTGCCAGCAGTGGGTGGGGTGAAGGCAACGAGCAGTACTTC.